What follows are 31 T cell receptor beta chains derived from one specimen sequenced in a study of T cells after yellow fever vaccination. From the 5' RACE reads, TCRdb called clonotypes with MiXCR, one entry per CDR3 protein. The sample contains over 130,000 distinct CDR3 sequences, roughly 8.2% of which appear only once. Material: CD4+ T cells sorted from PBMCs, obtained 5 days after the yellow fever booster vaccination. Receptor source: a man under 40 who received the YFV17D yellow fever vaccine.

This clonotype was recorded at least ten times. CDR3 loop: CASSLGQGRDTGELFF. The DNA of the CDR3 is TGTGCCAGCAGCTTAGGACAGGGGCGGGACACCGGGGAGCTGTTTTTT. This sequence joins TRBV7-7 and TRBJ2-2; 8 bases map to TRBD1. Losses at the gene ends were 1 base for V and 3 bases for J; bases not matched to a gene: 4. From germline, CDR1 is SSHAT and CDR2 FNYEAQ (reference sequence). CDR3 length: 16 amino acids. The variable domain in full, completed from reference TRBV7-7 and TRBJ2-2, reads GAGVSQSPRYKVTKRGQDVTLRCDPISSHATLYWYQQALGQGPEFLTYFNYEAQPDKSGLPSDRFSAERPEGSISTLTIQRTEQRDSAMYRCASSLGQGRDTGELFFGEGSRLTVL.

This clonotype occurred many times. V and J are TRBV6-1 and TRBJ2-7; 10 bases fit TRBD1. From germline, CDR1 is MNHNS and CDR2 SASEGT. The junction had 6 bases not matched to a gene; V was cut back by 11 bases and J by 2 bases. The CDR3 is 13 amino acids. CDR3 region: CARSGTGAYEQYF. CDR3 coding DNA: TGTGCCCGCTCGGGGACAGGGGCCTACGAGCAGTACTTC.

This clonotype has ten or more counts. This rearrangement joins TRBV7-2 to TRBJ2-3; D ambiguous. The CDR3 is made up of 11 amino acids. Germline-derived CDR1 and CDR2 are SGHTA and FQGNSA. Trimming shortened V by 7 bases and J by 5 bases, and 7 bases separated the two germline ends. CDR3 nucleotide sequence: TGTGCCAGCACCCTGCGAGATACGCAGTATTTT. Amino acid sequence: CASTLRDTQYF.

The table lists this clonotype with many counts. CDR3 in amino acids: CASSVAVGTVRAGAFEQFF. The CDR3 nucleotides read TGTGCCAGCAGCGTAGCGGTAGGCACGGTACGAGCGGGAGCCTTTGAGCAGTTCTTC. V usage is TRBV9 and J usage is TRBJ2-1; 8 positions agree with TRBD2. V lost 0 bases, J lost 9 bases, and 20 bases stayed unmatched. The CDR3 totals 19 residues. CDR1 is SGDLS, CDR2 YYNGEE, per germline.

The chain employs TRBV19 and TRBJ2-2; 10 nucleotides agree with TRBD2. Looked up from germline, CDR1 is LNHDA and CDR2 is SQIVND (reference sequence). The CDR3 is made up of 14 amino acids. Unmatched junction bases numbered 5, after V lost 6 bases and J lost 7 bases. The CDR3 here is CASSPSGSIGELFF. The CDR3 coding sequence is TGTGCCAGTAGCCCTAGCGGGAGTATCGGGGAGCTGTTTTTT.

This clonotype has a handful of counts. The rearrangement links TRBV5-4 to TRBJ1-2; no clear D gene. The CDR3 consists of 11 residues. In germline, CDR1 is SGHNT, CDR2 YYREEE (reference sequence). Trimming left V 3 bases short and J 10 bases short, with 10 bases between. In nucleotides, the CDR3 is TGTGCCAGCAGCTCGGACGCCGCCTACACCTTC. This codes for CASSSDAAYTF.

The table lists this clonotype with many counts. The chain combines TRBV12-3 or TRBV12-4 with TRBJ2-2; D might be TRBD2 (5 bases). The V end lost 6 bases, the J end lost 3 bases, and 20 bases lay between the germline ends. The CDR3 length is 17 residues. The CDR3 DNA is TGTGCCAGCAGCGGGGTCGGGGTTTTTCGGGACACCGGGGAGCTGTTTTTT. This gives the protein CASSGVGVFRDTGELFF.

The chain uses TRBV27 and TRBJ2-2; tentative D call: TRBD1 (5 bases). The V end lost 3 bases, the J end lost 5 bases, and 13 bases lay between the germline ends. Germline CDR1 reads MNHEY; CDR2 reads SMNVEV (reference sequence). The CDR3 loop spans 15 amino acids. The chain's CDR3 is CASSFDGAGTGELFF. CDR3 DNA sequence: TGTGCCAGCAGTTTCGATGGGGCAGGGACCGGGGAGCTGTTTTTT.

At least ten counts were recorded for this clonotype. The V call is TRBV20-1, the J call TRBJ2-5; D call uncertain. This CDR3 is built from 11 residues. From germline, CDR1 is DFQATT and CDR2 SNEGSKA (reference sequence). Trimming took off 0 bases at V and 8 bases at J, with 7 bases between the two ends. The CDR3 region is CSARDPSTQYF. The CDR3 nucleotides are TGCAGTGCTAGAGATCCCAGTACCCAGTACTTC.

In this sample, this clonotype turned up a few times. This chain joins TRBV30 and TRBJ1-2, with unresolved D. The CDR3 runs 13 residues. Per germline, CDR1 GTSNPN and CDR2 SVGIG (reference sequence). The chain's CDR3 is CALRYGVNYGYTF. The DNA for the CDR3 is TGTGCTCTACGTTATGGGGTTAACTATGGCTACACCTTC.

This clonotype has a count of ten or more. This chain uses TRBV7-9 with TRBJ2-2, with 7 bases matching TRBD2. Germline values: CDR1 SEHNR, CDR2 FQNEAQ (reference sequence). J lost 4 bases, V lost 6 bases, and 5 bases had no gene match. The CDR3 has 14 residues. CDR3: CASRGGTSTGELFF. In DNA, the CDR3 is TGTGCCAGCAGGGGGGGGACGAGCACCGGGGAGCTGTTTTTT.

This clonotype was recorded at least ten times. The rearrangement joins TRBV4-3 to TRBJ2-1; maybe TRBD1 (6 bases). From germline, CDR1 is LGHNA and CDR2 YSLEER. V was cut by 4 bases and J by 3 bases, with 13 bases left in between. The CDR3 extends over 15 amino acids. CDR3 in DNA: TGCGCCAGCAGCCCCCGACCGGACAGCTACAATGAGCAGTTCTTC. Translating it yields CASSPRPDSYNEQFF.

The chain links TRBV5-1 to TRBJ2-5; 10 bases map to TRBD2. Germline CDR1 is SGHRS and CDR2 is YFSETQ. The CDR3 length is 15 residues. The V segment lost 6 bases and the J segment 10 bases; nucleotides outside the gene matches: 15. The CDR3 region has the DNA TGCGCCAGCACCGGACTAGCGGCTTCAGGGGTGGACCAGTACTTC. Translating gives CASTGLAASGVDQYF.

The genes are TRBV5-1 and TRBJ2-6, with TRBD2 identical over 10 bases. CDR1 is SGHRS, CDR2 YFSETQ, per germline. The CDR3 runs to 18 residues. The trim removed 1 base at V and 0 bases at J, leaving 4 bases unmatched. The CDR3 DNA sequence: TGCGCCAGCAGCTTGAGACTAGCGGGTGCCTCTGGGGCCAACGTCCTGACTTTC. Protein product: CASSLRLAGASGANVLTF.

V and J are TRBV11-2 and TRBJ2-4, with TRBD1 matching over 7 bases. This CDR3 comprises 16 residues. Germline V gene sequence: CDR1 SGHAT, CDR2 FQNNGV. V shed 1 base and J 6 bases; nucleotides not matched to a gene: 9. The CDR3 region has the DNA TGTGCCAGCAGCTTAGCTTCCTCGGGACAGTTAAACATTCAGTACTTC. It specifies CASSLASSGQLNIQYF.

This clonotype was recorded at least ten times. The chain links TRBV12-3 or TRBV12-4 to TRBJ1-6; D is ambiguous. This CDR3 spans 15 amino acids. Between the trimmed V and J ends, which lost 1 base and 7 bases, there was a span of 11 bases. The CDR3 nucleotides are TGTGCCAGCAGTTTAGAGGGCCGGAGGAATTCACCCCTCCACTTT. It yields the protein CASSLEGRRNSPLHF.

Comment on this clonotype: A much larger clone differs by one base, so this may be a read error. The V gene is TRBV6-6, the J gene TRBJ2-1, with D unclear. Per germline, CDR1 MNHNY and CDR2 SVGAGI (reference sequence). CDR3 length: 10 residues. CDR3 region: CVISSNPQFF. Written as DNA, the CDR3 is TGTGTAATCTCCTCAAATCCCCAGTTCTTC.

On this clonotype: This may stem from a read error, because a much larger clone lies one nucleotide away. The rearrangement joins TRBV2 to TRBJ1-1, with D possibly TRBD1 on 6 matching bases. Trimming took off 8 bases at V and 5 bases at J, with 15 bases between the two ends. CDR3 length: 13 amino acids. Germline CDR1 SNHLY, CDR2 FYNNEI. DNA for the CDR3: TGTGCCAGCGGTTCCCAGGGGAAGACTGAAGCTTTCTTT. Protein product: CASGSQGKTEAFF.

This clonotype has at least ten counts. This sequence joins TRBV7-9 and TRBJ1-2, with D perhaps matching TRBD1 (6 bases). From germline, CDR1 is SEHNR and CDR2 FQNEAQ (reference sequence). The CDR3 spans 14 residues. Deletions cut 4 bases from V and 2 bases from J, with 11 bases between. CDR3 region: CASSSLDRNYGYTF. As DNA, the CDR3 is TGTGCCAGCAGCTCTCTGGACAGAAACTATGGCTACACCTTC.

Details on this clonotype: This sequence may be a read error, since a much larger clone differs from it by one base. The V gene is TRBV5-1, the J gene TRBJ1-1, with 8 bases identical to TRBD1. The V segment lost 6 bases and the J segment 5 bases; nucleotides outside the gene matches: 12. The CDR3 sequence is 15 residues long. Germline-derived CDR1 and CDR2 are SGHRS and YFSETQ. CDR3 DNA: TGCGCCAGCACCCCCGGACAGGGCCCAAAGACTGAAGCTTTCTTT. Residues: CASTPGQGPKTEAFF. Full variable domain (missing parts from reference TRBV5-1 and TRBJ1-1): KAGVTQTPRYLIKTRGQQVTLSCSPISGHRSVSWYQQTPGQGLQFLFEYFSETQRNKGNFPGRFSGRQFSNSRSEMNVSTLELGDSALYLCASTPGQGPKTEAFFGQGTRLTVV.

Many counts were recorded for this clonotype. V usage is TRBV3-1 and J usage is TRBJ2-1; 13 nucleotides agree with TRBD2. The germline V gene has CDR1 LGHDT and CDR2 YNNKEL (reference sequence). The V gene end was trimmed by 3 bases and the J gene end by 14 bases; junction bases not matched to a gene: 1. This CDR3 contains 12 residues. In DNA, the CDR3 is TGTGCCAGCAGCCACGGACTAGCGGGGGAGTTCTTC. It codes for CASSHGLAGEFF.

This clonotype was observed many times. This chain connects TRBV20-1 to TRBJ1-1; D is undetermined. CDR3 size: 13 residues. Trimming left V 6 bases short and J 10 bases short, with 21 bases between. Germline V gene data show CDR1 as DFQATT and CDR2 as SNEGSKA (reference sequence). In nucleotides, the CDR3 is TGCAGTGCCTACTTCCCGGTGATTACCGCAGCTTTCTTT. Translated, it gives CSAYFPVITAAFF.

This clonotype was detected ten times or more. The chain combines TRBV5-1 with TRBJ1-2; no clear D. The CDR3 has 15 residues. V was cut by 0 bases and J by 8 bases, with 17 bases left in between. The V gene's germline CDR1 is SGHRS and CDR2 YFSETQ. The CDR3 sequence is CASSLAARVSEGYTF. The CDR3 bases are TGCGCCAGCAGCTTGGCTGCGAGGGTATCAGAAGGCTACACCTTC. Complete variable domain (other parts from reference TRBV5-1 and TRBJ1-2): KAGVTQTPRYLIKTRGQQVTLSCSPISGHRSVSWYQQTPGQGLQFLFEYFSETQRNKGNFPGRFSGRQFSNSRSEMNVSTLELGDSALYLCASSLAARVSEGYTFGSGTRLTVV.

This clonotype was seen ten or more times. V usage is TRBV7-9 and J usage is TRBJ2-4; D uncertain. Germline-derived CDR1 and CDR2 are SEHNR and FQNEAQ (reference sequence). The CDR3 has 11 amino acids. The V and J ends lost 5 bases and 5 bases respectively, with 4 bases between them. The CDR3 nucleotides read TGTGCCAGCAGCGGAGAAAACATTCAGTACTTC. Encoded protein: CASSGENIQYF. Together with reference TRBV7-9 and TRBJ2-4, the CDR3 gives the full variable domain: DTGVSQNPRHKITKRGQNVTFRCDPISEHNRLYWYRQTLGQGPEFLTYFQNEAQLEKSRLLSDRFSAERPKGSFSTLEIQRTEQGDSAMYLCASSGENIQYFGAGTRLSVL.

This clonotype has ten or more counts. The chain recombines TRBV10-3 with TRBJ2-2, with TRBD1 identical over 8 bases. This CDR3 comprises 14 residues. CDR1 is ENHRY, CDR2 SYGVKD, per germline. The V and J ends lost 6 bases and 3 bases, in that order; junction bases with no gene match: 3. The CDR3 protein is CAIRGQGYTGELFF. CDR3 DNA sequence: TGTGCCATCAGAGGACAGGGTTACACCGGGGAGCTGTTTTTT.

This clonotype showed up many times. The chain is built from TRBV10-3 and TRBJ1-2, with D possibly being TRBD1 (5 bases). CDR3 length: 14 residues. Germline V CDR1 and CDR2: ENHRY, SYGVKD. V shed 10 bases and J shed 0 bases, with 15 bases lying between them. The CDR3 protein is CATTDRASNYGYTF. CDR3 coding DNA: TGTGCCACGACTGACAGAGCCTCTAACTATGGCTACACCTTC.

This clonotype was seen ten or more times. The CDR3 DNA sequence: TGTGCCAGCACGCAAGCGGGAGCCTACGAGCAGTACTTC. It specifies CASTQAGAYEQYF. This chain links TRBV6-6 with TRBJ2-7; 8 bases align to TRBD2. Unmatched junction bases numbered 4, after V lost 7 bases and J lost 2 bases. The CDR3 runs to 13 residues. CDR1 and CDR2 (germline): MNHNY, SVGAGI (reference sequence).

This chain joins TRBV20-1 and TRBJ2-3; perhaps TRBD2 as D (5 bases). Germline assignment: CDR1 DFQATT and CDR2 SNEGSKA (reference sequence). V lost 7 bases to trimming and J lost 3 bases, with 20 bases between them. The CDR3 loop spans 15 amino acids. CDR3 sequence (DNA): TGCAGTGGGATCCTCGCCGAGGGCCTAACAGATACGCAGTATTTT. Translation gives CSGILAEGLTDTQYF.

This clonotype was counted at least ten times. The chain has TRBV7-2 and TRBJ1-6, with a tentative D call TRBD1 (5 bases). This CDR3 region has 17 residues. The germline V and J ends were trimmed by 3 bases and 0 bases, with 12 bases remaining between them. From germline, CDR1 is SGHTA and CDR2 FQGNSA. The CDR3 here is CASSFQGGSSYNSPLHF. DNA for the CDR3: TGTGCCAGCAGCTTCCAGGGAGGGAGCTCCTATAATTCACCCCTCCACTTT.

This clonotype was found many times. This chain uses TRBV12-3 or TRBV12-4 with TRBJ1-1, with TRBD1 as a possible D gene (5 bases). Trimming pared 5 bases from V and 0 bases from J, leaving 13 bases between. This CDR3 spans 15 amino acids. CDR3 residues: CASSLRTPLNTEAFF. CDR3 nucleotides: TGTGCCAGCAGTCTCAGGACACCCCTGAACACTGAAGCTTTCTTT.

Many counts were recorded for this clonotype. The rearrangement joins TRBV10-3 to TRBJ2-7; 7 nucleotides match TRBD1. This CDR3 is 13 amino acids long. The ends lost 8 bases at V and 1 base at J; junction bases unmatched: 5. Per the germline V gene, CDR1 is ENHRY and CDR2 is SYGVKD. CDR3 residues: CAISGTVSYEQYF. The DNA of the CDR3 is TGTGCCATCTCGGGGACAGTGTCCTACGAGCAGTACTTC.